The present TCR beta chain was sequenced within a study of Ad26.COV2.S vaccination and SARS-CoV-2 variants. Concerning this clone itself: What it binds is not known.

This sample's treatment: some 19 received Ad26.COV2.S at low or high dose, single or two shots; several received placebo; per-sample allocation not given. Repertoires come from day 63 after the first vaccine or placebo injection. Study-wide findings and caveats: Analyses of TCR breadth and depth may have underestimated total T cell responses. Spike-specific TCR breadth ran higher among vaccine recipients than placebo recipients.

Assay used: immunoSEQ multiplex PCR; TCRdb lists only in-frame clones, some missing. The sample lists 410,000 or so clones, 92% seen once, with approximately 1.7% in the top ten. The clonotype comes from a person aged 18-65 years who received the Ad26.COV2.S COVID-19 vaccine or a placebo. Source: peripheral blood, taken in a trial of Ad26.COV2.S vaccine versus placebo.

CDR3 loop: CASSSGTWNTEAFF. The CDR3 DNA is TGTGCCAGCAGTTCCGGGACATGGAACACTGAAGCTTTCTTT. The gene calls are TRBV28 and TRBJ1-1; D may be TRBD1 (6 bases). The V and J ends lost 4 bases and 1 base respectively, with 10 bases between them. Germline CDR1 and CDR2: MDHEN and SYDVKM. The length of the CDR3 is 14 residues.